The entry below gives a single TCR beta chain sequence along with its context. What it binds is unknown. Tregs were sorted as CD4+CD25+CD127-/low cells. General study results and limits: Tumor memory CD4+ T cell TCR gene usage was found to cluster with blood and lymph node memory CD4+ cells and with lymph node naive CD4+ cells. Tumor Treg TCRs overlapped most with tumor naive CD4+ cells.

Constant-region reverse primers amplified full-length variable regions, followed by semi-nested Nested Universal Primer A PCR. TCRdb reanalysed the 5' RACE reads using MiXCR and keeps one entry per CDR3 protein. The repertoire holds roughly 58,000 distinct CDR3 sequences, with about a fifth as singletons. V was clipped by 4 bases and J by 7 bases; unmatched bases: 15. The germline gives CDR1 SGHTA, CDR2 FQGNSA. The CDR3 covers 16 residues. What was sequenced was tumor-infiltrating Tregs sorted from the breast tumor. The receptor comes from a female donor with breast cancer. This rearrangement joins TRBV7-2 to TRBJ2-5; 7 nucleotides line up with TRBD2. CDR3 DNA: TGTGCCAGCAGCTCTGCCGGGACTACCATACAATCGACCCAGTACTTC. Its translation is CASSSAGTTIQSTQYF.